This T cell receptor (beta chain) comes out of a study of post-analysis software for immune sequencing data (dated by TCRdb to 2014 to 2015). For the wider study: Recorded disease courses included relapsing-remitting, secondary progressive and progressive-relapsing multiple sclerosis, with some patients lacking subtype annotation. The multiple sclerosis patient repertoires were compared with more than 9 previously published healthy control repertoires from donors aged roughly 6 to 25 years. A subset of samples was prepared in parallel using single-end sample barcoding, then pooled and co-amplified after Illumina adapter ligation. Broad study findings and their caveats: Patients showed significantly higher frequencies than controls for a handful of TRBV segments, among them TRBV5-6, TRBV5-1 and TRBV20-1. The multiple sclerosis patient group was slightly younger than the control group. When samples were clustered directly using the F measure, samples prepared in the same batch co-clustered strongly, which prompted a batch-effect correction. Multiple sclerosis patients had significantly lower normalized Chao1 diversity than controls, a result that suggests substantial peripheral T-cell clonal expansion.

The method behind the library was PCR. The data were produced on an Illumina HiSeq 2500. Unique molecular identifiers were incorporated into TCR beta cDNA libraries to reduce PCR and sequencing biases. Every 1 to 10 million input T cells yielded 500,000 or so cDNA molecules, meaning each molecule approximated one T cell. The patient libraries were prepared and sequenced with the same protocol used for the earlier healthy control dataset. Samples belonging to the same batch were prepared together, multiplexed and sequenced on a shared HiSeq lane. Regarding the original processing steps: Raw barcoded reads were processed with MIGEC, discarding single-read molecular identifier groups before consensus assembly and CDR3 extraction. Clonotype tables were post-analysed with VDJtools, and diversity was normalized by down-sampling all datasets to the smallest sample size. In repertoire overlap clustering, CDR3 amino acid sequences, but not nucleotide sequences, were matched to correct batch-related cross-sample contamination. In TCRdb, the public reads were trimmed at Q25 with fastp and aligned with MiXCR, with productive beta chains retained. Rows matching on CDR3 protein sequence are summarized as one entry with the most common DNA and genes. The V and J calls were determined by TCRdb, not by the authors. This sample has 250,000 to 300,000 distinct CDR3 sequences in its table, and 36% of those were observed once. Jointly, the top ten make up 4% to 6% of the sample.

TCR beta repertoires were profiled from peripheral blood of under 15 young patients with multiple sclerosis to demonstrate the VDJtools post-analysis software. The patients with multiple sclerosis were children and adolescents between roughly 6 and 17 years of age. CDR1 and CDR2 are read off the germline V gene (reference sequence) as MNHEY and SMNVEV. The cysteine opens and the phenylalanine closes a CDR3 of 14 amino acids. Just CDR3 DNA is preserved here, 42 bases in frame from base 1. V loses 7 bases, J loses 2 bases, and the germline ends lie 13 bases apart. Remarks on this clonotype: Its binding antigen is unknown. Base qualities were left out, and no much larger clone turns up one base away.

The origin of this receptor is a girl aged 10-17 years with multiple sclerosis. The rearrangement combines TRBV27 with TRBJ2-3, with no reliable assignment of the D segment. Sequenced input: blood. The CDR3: CASNPLASTDTQYF. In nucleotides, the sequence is TGTGCCAGCAATCCCTTGGCTTCCACAGATACGCAGTATTTT.